A single sample is the source of the 12 T cell receptor beta chains below, sequenced in a study of naive and memory T cell subsets. The beta constant-region primer was an equimolar mix of two oligonucleotides covering TRBC1 and TRBC2. Via MiXCR, TCRdb re-called the UMI-ligation and nested PCR reads, giving one row per CDR3 protein. The table has 37,000 or so distinct CDR3 sequences, less than 15% seen once; the top ten hold 20% to 25%. The sequenced sample was effector memory CD4+ T cells from blood. Subset meaning: effector memory, CD45RA- CD27-. All receptors derive from a human donor in good health.

The genes are TRBV3-1 and TRBJ2-3, with 8 bases aligning to TRBD1. This CDR3 spans 17 amino acids. Germline CDR1 and CDR2: LGHDT and YNNKEL (reference sequence). With V trimmed by 4 bases and J by 0 bases, 9 bases remained unmatched. The chain's CDR3 is CASSRRGTGASTDTQYF. For the CDR3, the DNA is TGTGCCAGCAGCCGAAGAGGGACAGGCGCTAGCACAGATACGCAGTATTTT.

By proportion, this clonotype is medium-sized. The chain carries TRBV5-4 and TRBJ2-2; TRBD1 matches 12 bases. With V trimmed by 4 bases and J by 1 base, 8 bases remained unmatched. CDR1 and CDR2 from the germline V gene are SGHNT and YYREEE (reference sequence). This CDR3 has 18 residues. The CDR3 spells CASSGSGTGGRNTGELFF. In DNA, the CDR3 is TGTGCCAGCAGCGGATCCGGGACAGGGGGCCGGAACACCGGGGAGCTGTTTTTT.

By share of the sample, this clonotype is medium-sized. J is TRBJ1-1 and V is TRBV20-1; D unresolved. V was pared by 1 base and J by 5 bases, with 11 bases between. CDR1 and CDR2 (germline): DFQATT, SNEGSKA (reference sequence). The CDR3 consists of 13 residues. DNA of the CDR3: TGCAGTGCTAGAGCATCGAGTCGGACTGAAGCTTTCTTT. Protein product: CSARASSRTEAFF.

The chain recombines TRBV11-3 with TRBJ2-7, with D uncertain. This CDR3 contains 12 residues. CDR1 is SGHNT and CDR2 is YENEEA in the germline V gene. The germline V and J ends were trimmed by 5 bases and 6 bases, with 11 bases remaining between them. The CDR3 loop reads CASSRTPREQYF. The CDR3 DNA follows: TGTGCCAGCAGCCGTACACCTCGCGAGCAGTACTTC.

The chain combines TRBV6-2 or TRBV6-3 with TRBJ2-7; D is possibly TRBD1 (6 bases). This CDR3 has 12 residues. The germline V gene encodes CDR1 MNHEY and CDR2 SVGEGT. Trimming cost V 5 bases and J 7 bases, with 12 bases left between them. CDR3 amino acids: CASSRSRGEQYF. In DNA form, the CDR3 reads TGTGCCAGCAGTAGGAGCAGGGGAGAGCAGTACTTC.

V and J are TRBV20-1 and TRBJ2-5; 12 bases map to TRBD2. Germline V CDR1 and CDR2: DFQATT, SNEGSKA (reference sequence). The CDR3 length is 15 residues. Trimming at V came to 4 bases and at J to 4 bases, leaving 7 bases not matched to a gene. Here the CDR3 DNA reads TGCAGTGCTACTAGCGGGAGGGGGACGGGAGAGACCCAGTACTTC. This codes for CSATSGRGTGETQYF.

Ten or more counts support this clonotype. The V gene is TRBV24-1, the J gene TRBJ2-1; D is unresolved. CDR3 length equals 17 residues. Trimming took off 3 bases at V and 6 bases at J, with 20 bases between the two ends. Germline loops: CDR1 KGHDR, CDR2 SFDVKD. The CDR3 bases are TGTGCCACCAGTGATGGAAAGAAAGGACGGGCCCTCAATGAGCAGTTCTTC. It yields the protein CATSDGKKGRALNEQFF.

Worth noting for this clonotype: Just one base apart from a much larger clone, this may be a read error. CDR3 loop: CASSFGTSGTSYNEQFF. CDR3 sequence (DNA): TGTGCCAGCAGTTTTGGGACTAGCGGGACCTCTTACAATGAGCAGTTCTTC. This chain connects TRBV11-2 to TRBJ2-1; 13 nucleotides agree with TRBD2. Germline-derived CDR1 and CDR2 are SGHAT and FQNNGV. J gave up 4 bases and V 6 bases, and 9 bases lay outside the gene matches. The CDR3 is 17 amino acids.

The chain links TRBV7-9 to TRBJ1-1; D call uncertain. V was shortened by 1 base and J by 4 bases, with 7 bases between the two germline ends. CDR1 is SEHNR and CDR2 is FQNEAQ in the germline V gene (reference sequence). The length of the CDR3 is 13 residues. The CDR3 here is CASSLDAGTEAFF. The CDR3 nucleotides read TGTGCCAGCAGCTTAGACGCTGGCACTGAAGCTTTCTTT.

The chain links TRBV10-1 to TRBJ1-1, with 7 bases fitting TRBD1. In germline, CDR1 is WNHNN, CDR2 SYGVQD (reference sequence). J gave up 1 base and V 6 bases, and 5 bases lay outside the gene matches. The CDR3 extends over 14 amino acids. The CDR3: CASSGTVGNTEAFF. CDR3 DNA sequence: TGCGCCAGCAGCGGGACAGTCGGGAACACTGAAGCTTTCTTT.

The rearrangement joins TRBV19 to TRBJ1-1, with D hard to call. V was trimmed by 7 bases and J by 2 bases, leaving 14 bases between them. Germline V gene sequence: CDR1 LNHDA, CDR2 SQIVND (reference sequence). The CDR3 extends over 14 amino acids. The CDR3 protein is CASTLRGVNTEAFF. In nucleotides, the CDR3 is TGTGCCAGTACTCTCCGCGGGGTCAACACTGAAGCTTTCTTT.

This clonotype was found many times. This chain joins TRBV7-2 and TRBJ1-4, with TRBD1 as a possible D gene (6 bases). Germline V CDR1 and CDR2: SGHTA, FQGNSA. V shed 5 bases and J shed 7 bases, with 17 bases lying between them. This CDR3 has 15 residues. The CDR3 here is CASSPTQGSGEKLFF. DNA of the CDR3: TGTGCCAGCAGCCCGACACAGGGTTCGGGTGAAAAACTGTTTTTT.